Listed here are 8 T cell receptor beta chains from one sample, sequenced in a study of cytomegalovirus exposure and HLA in healthy donors (dated by TCRdb to 2015 to 2018). The method behind the library was the immunoSEQ multiplex PCR assay. For the multiplex PCR, a mixture combining 60 forward primers for TCR Vbeta segments and 13 reverse primers for TCR Jbeta segments was used. This is the immuneACCESS table as TCRdb keeps it, with only in-frame sequences that have V and J called. A part of the clones is gone; compared with another copy, unresolved V genes explain less than half, and the rest is unexplained. The sample table records about 72,000 clones. Jointly, the top ten make up approximately 2.9% of the sample. Sequencing used PBMCs. These TCRs come from a man aged 40-50 years in good health and CMV-seronegative.

This chain uses TRBV13 with TRBJ1-3; the match to TRBD1 covers 11 bases. The CDR3 sequence is 15 residues long. Per the germline V gene, CDR1 is PRHDT and CDR2 is FYEKMQ (reference sequence). The trim removed 5 bases at V and 2 bases at J, leaving 2 bases unmatched. The CDR3 coding sequence is TGTGCCAGCAGCGAGGGACAGGGGGCTGGAAACACCATATATTTT. This gives the protein CASSEGQGAGNTIYF.

The V and J genes are TRBV4-1 and TRBJ1-6; weak D call: TRBD1 (6 bases). CDR1 is MGHRA, CDR2 YSYEKL, per germline. The V end was cut by 4 bases, the J end by 0 bases, with 19 bases between. The CDR3 totals 19 residues. CDR3 loop: CASSPNQGQASSYNSPLHF. In DNA, the CDR3 is TGCGCCAGCAGCCCCAACCAGGGGCAGGCGAGCTCCTATAATTCACCCCTCCACTTT.

This chain links TRBV5-1 with TRBJ2-1, with 9 bases lining up with TRBD1. With 2 bases clipped from V and 9 bases from J, the junction kept 9 bases outside the gene matches. The CDR3 has 15 amino acids. CDR1 is SGHRS and CDR2 is YFSETQ in the germline V gene. The CDR3 bases are TGCGCCAGCAGCTTACGGGACAGGGTGGCAGGTGAGCAGTTCTTC. This codes for CASSLRDRVAGEQFF.

The chain is built from TRBV4-1 and TRBJ2-3, with 9 nucleotides matching TRBD1. Germline CDR1 reads MGHRA; CDR2 reads YSYEKL. V trimming: 0 bases; J trimming: 1 base; junction bases outside the gene matches: 2. The CDR3 runs 16 residues. The CDR3 nucleotides read TGCGCCAGCAGCCAAGAGGGACAGGGACGCACAGATACGCAGTATTTT. Protein product: CASSQEGQGRTDTQYF.

This chain joins TRBV11-1 and TRBJ1-6; perhaps TRBD1 as D (5 bases). The germline gives CDR1 SGHAT, CDR2 FQDESV (reference sequence). The CDR3 runs 16 residues. With 3 bases removed from V and 2 bases from J, the gap between germline ends came to 11 bases. The CDR3: CASSFYGRAYNSPLHF. CDR3 in DNA: TGTGCCAGCAGCTTCTACGGCAGGGCCTATAATTCACCCCTCCACTTT.

The chain is built from TRBV6-1 and TRBJ2-2, with TRBD1 as a possible D gene (5 bases). Trimming took 8 bases from V and 7 from J, leaving 17 bases between them. The CDR3 is 14 residues long. Germline V gene sequence: CDR1 MNHNS, CDR2 SASEGT. In nucleotides, the CDR3 is TGTGCCAGCCGTCTACGGGCAGGGTTCGGGGAGCTGTTTTTT. Translation: CASRLRAGFGELFF.

The chain recombines TRBV7-2 with TRBJ2-1; TRBD2 agrees at 11 bases. The trim removed 5 bases at V and 2 bases at J, leaving 2 bases unmatched. This CDR3 contains 15 residues. Germline V gene lookup returns CDR1 SGHTA and CDR2 FQGNSA. This CDR3 is CASSQTSGAYNEQFF. The CDR3 DNA reads TGTGCCAGCAGCCAGACTAGCGGGGCCTACAATGAGCAGTTCTTC. The whole variable domain, filled in from reference TRBV7-2 and TRBJ2-1, reads GAGVSQSPSNKVTEKGKDVELRCDPISGHTALYWYRQSLGQGLEFLIYFQGNSAPDKSGLPSDRFSAERTGGSVSTLTIQRTQQEDSAVYLCASSQTSGAYNEQFFGPGTRLTVL.

The V call is TRBV2, the J call TRBJ1-5; TRBD1 is a possible D gene (5 bases). Germline assignment: CDR1 SNHLY and CDR2 FYNNEI. The CDR3 contains 15 residues. The V and J ends lost 1 base and 0 bases respectively, with 7 bases between them. CDR3 sequence reads: CASSEGTPSNQPQHF. CDR3 in DNA: TGTGCCAGCAGTGAAGGGACACCTAGCAATCAGCCCCAGCATTTT.